A single T cell receptor beta chain is shown here with its context. The data derive from a study of identifying expanded T cells in peripheral blood. Some clones are missing from TCRdb's copy, which holds only in-frame ones; the method was immunoSEQ multiplex PCR. The data hold roughly 82,000 clones, with roughly four fifths observed a single time. CDR3 length: 12 amino acids. Trimming took off 3 bases at V and 1 base at J, with 3 bases between the two ends. CDR1 and CDR2 from the germline V gene are ENHRY and SYGVKD. The TCR comes from a person aged 18 to 70 in good health. The sample taken for sequencing was blood. The V and J genes are TRBV10-3 and TRBJ2-5; no clear D gene. DNA for the CDR3: TGTGCCATCAGTGATCCCCAAGAGACCCAGTACTTC. Translating it yields CAISDPQETQYF.